Below are 14 T cell receptor beta chains sequenced from a single sample in a study of graft-versus-host responses after intestinal transplantation (dated by TCRdb to 2020 to 2022). The time point label, as the study defines it: cells obtained before transplantation from donor or recipient. Their antigen targets remain unknown. The library was prepared using the immunoSEQ multiplex PCR assay. Drawn from immuneACCESS, this table holds only the in-frame rearrangements with V and J called that TCRdb kept. Clones are partly lost; checked studies trace under half to an unresolved V gene and leave the rest unexplained. In this sample the table shows 45,000 to 60,000 clones, roughly 96% of which occur a single time. Jointly, the top ten make up under 0.25% of the sample. The input for sequencing was unstimulated CD8+ T cells sorted from spleen or lymph node cells, taken before transplant. All receptors come from a human donor who was the organ donor for an intestinal transplant.

This chain connects TRBV28 to TRBJ1-6; D unresolved. Germline CDR1 reads MDHEN; CDR2 reads SYDVKM. There are 14 residues in the CDR3. Trimming left V 2 bases short and J 4 bases short, with 6 bases between. CDR3: CASSLRKYNSPLHF. The CDR3 DNA follows: TGTGCCAGCAGTTTACGTAAATATAATTCACCCCTCCACTTT.

The chain employs TRBV4-2 and TRBJ1-2; the D is unclear. The CDR3 has 16 residues. Germline loops: CDR1 LGHNA, CDR2 YNFKEQ. V dropped 0 bases and J dropped 4 bases, with 15 bases sitting between them. This CDR3 reads CASSQDQWGLSYGYTF. CDR3 nucleotides: TGTGCCAGCAGCCAAGATCAGTGGGGTTTGAGCTATGGCTACACCTTC.

This clone was seen a handful of times. The chain joins TRBV4-2 to TRBJ2-3, with TRBD2 identical over 10 bases. The CDR3 extends over 16 amino acids. Germline CDR1 is LGHNA and CDR2 is YNFKEQ. The J segment lost 4 bases and the V segment lost 3 bases, leaving 7 bases of the junction unmatched. CDR3 protein: CASSQRTSGRPDTQYF. The DNA for the CDR3 is TGTGCCAGCAGCCAGAGGACTAGCGGCCGTCCAGATACGCAGTATTTT.

This clone came up once. This chain joins TRBV11-1 and TRBJ2-5; 8 bases map to TRBD1. The CDR3 contains 15 residues. V shed 2 bases, J shed 5 bases, and the junction held 7 bases outside the gene matches. Germline V gives CDR1 SGHAT, CDR2 FQDESV (reference sequence). For the CDR3, the DNA is TGTGCCAGCAGCTTAACGCAGGGGGCGGGGGAGACCCAGTACTTC. Its translation: CASSLTQGAGETQYF.

This chain connects TRBV5-4 to TRBJ2-7; TRBD2 is a possible D gene (5 bases). Trimming cost V 4 bases and J 2 bases, with 10 bases left between them. This CDR3 contains 13 residues. Germline V gene lookup returns CDR1 SGHNT and CDR2 YYREEE (reference sequence). DNA for the CDR3: TGTGCCAGCAGCCCCGGGAAAACCTACGAGCAGTACTTC. Protein: CASSPGKTYEQYF.

The CDR3 loop is CASSLGFAGTGYAGELFF. The CDR3 bases are TGTGCCAGCAGCTTAGGGTTCGCAGGGACAGGGTACGCCGGGGAGCTGTTTTTT. J is TRBJ2-2 and V is TRBV7-3; TRBD1 matches at 9 bases. This CDR3 is 18 amino acids long. The germline CDR1 and CDR2 sequences are SGHTA and FQGTGA. V dropped 2 bases and J dropped 6; count of bases not matched to a gene: 13. The variable domain in full, completed from reference TRBV7-3 and TRBJ2-2, reads GAGVSQTPSNKVTEKGKYVELRCDPISGHTALYWYRQSLGQGPEFLIYFQGTGAADDSGLPNDRFFAVRPEGSVSTLKIQRTERGDSAVYLCASSLGFAGTGYAGELFFGEGSRLTVL.

The chain is built from TRBV19 and TRBJ2-2; TRBD2 agrees at 7 bases. CDR1 and CDR2 (germline): LNHDA, SQIVND (reference sequence). Trimming at V came to 6 bases and at J to 4 bases, leaving 8 bases not matched to a gene. There are 15 residues in the CDR3. In DNA form, the CDR3 reads TGTGCCAGTAGGGTTTGGTGGGGGGGCACCGGGGAGCTGTTTTTT. Its protein is CASRVWWGGTGELFF.

The chain combines TRBV27 with TRBJ2-7, with TRBD1 matching over 7 bases. CDR1 and CDR2 from the germline V gene are MNHEY and SMNVEV (reference sequence). The CDR3 spans 13 residues. V lost 6 bases to trimming and J lost 5 bases; unmatched junction nucleotides: 7. This CDR3 reads CASSLVGTDEQYF. The CDR3 DNA reads TGTGCCAGCAGCCTAGTCGGGACAGACGAGCAGTACTTC.

The chain couples TRBV5-4 to TRBJ1-2; the D gene is possibly TRBD1 (5 bases). The CDR3 has 15 residues. V dropped 4 bases and J dropped 3 bases, with 16 bases sitting between them. Germline V gene data show CDR1 as SGHNT and CDR2 as YYREEE (reference sequence). The CDR3 here is CASSVGGGVDYGYTF. The CDR3 DNA reads TGTGCCAGCAGCGTTGGCGGGGGGGTAGACTATGGCTACACCTTC.

The chain's CDR3 is CASSLYIATPSDNEQFF. For the CDR3, the DNA is TGTGCCAGCAGCCTATATATAGCTACACCATCCGACAATGAGCAGTTCTTC. The chain combines TRBV21-1 with TRBJ2-1; the D call in the table, TRBD2, was not verified against the DNA. TRBV21-1 is assigned pseudogene status. This CDR3 contains 17 residues.

This chain's CDR3 is CASSIYSGAGYEQYF. CDR3 coding DNA: TGTGCCAGTAGTATCTATTCGGGGGCTGGATACGAGCAGTACTTC. The rearrangement joins TRBV19 to TRBJ2-7; D may match TRBD1 or TRBD2 (6 bases each). This CDR3 is built from 15 residues. From germline, CDR1 is LNHDA and CDR2 SQIVND (reference sequence). Trimming pared 3 bases from V and 4 bases from J, leaving 16 bases between.

The gene calls are TRBV5-5 and TRBJ1-1, with unresolved D. This CDR3 is 11 amino acids long. The germline V gene encodes CDR1 SGHKS and CDR2 YYEKEE (reference sequence). V gave up 2 bases and J gave up 8 bases, with 7 bases separating them. CDR3 bases: TGTGCCAGCAGCTTATACTCGGAAGCTTTCTTT. Translating gives CASSLYSEAFF.

This clone occurred once. The J gene is TRBJ2-7, the V gene TRBV4-1, with D unclear. The CDR3 is 14 amino acids. CDR1 is MGHRA and CDR2 is YSYEKL in the germline V gene. Trimming stripped 1 base from V and 1 base from J, with 8 bases between. DNA of the CDR3: TGCGCCAGCAGCCAAGGAGTCCAGTCCTACGAGCAGTACTTC. Translation gives CASSQGVQSYEQYF.

The rearrangement joins TRBV10-3 to TRBJ1-3; TRBD1 might be the D (6 bases). V lost 3 bases and J 3 bases, leaving 24 bases between the germline ends. CDR1 is ENHRY, CDR2 SYGVKD, per germline. The CDR3 has 19 residues. The CDR3 DNA sequence: TGTGCCATCAGTGATCTCCTAAATGCGGGGGGCGCAGATGGAAACACCATATATTTT. It is translated as CAISDLLNAGGADGNTIYF.